These T cell receptor beta chains were read from a single sample in a study of cytomegalovirus exposure and HLA in healthy donors. Repertoires were generated with immunoSEQ multiplex PCR, while TCRdb's copy carries only in-frame clones and drops some. The sample has about 140,000 clones; 66% are singletons. Sequencing input: PBMCs. These receptors were taken from a human donor in good health. The CDR3 runs from the conserved cysteine through the conserved F or W. A D gene is named only where the DNA matches it firmly. Clone size is shown for a subset of rows, as once, few, many or a class of expanded clone.

TGTGCCATCAGTTCACAGGGTCCGAAGCCCCAGCATTTT,CAISSQGPKPQHF,NA,NA,TRBJ1-5,TRBV10-3
TGTGCCAGCAGCTTCCCACCTATGAACACTGAAGCTTTCTTT,CASSFPPMNTEAFF,NA,NA,TRBJ1-1,TRBV5-5
TGTGCCAGCAGCCCCCATCAAGAGAACTATGGCTACACCTTC,CASSPHQENYGYTF,NA,NA,TRBJ1-2,TRBV6-5
TGTGCCAGCAGTCGGGGGACGGTCAGATCAGATACGCAGTATTTT,CASSRGTVRSDTQYF,NA,NA,TRBJ2-3,TRBV6-5
TGTGCCAGCAAAATTACTAGTATTCCCGGGGAGCTGTTTTTT,CASKITSIPGELFF,NA,NA,TRBJ2-2,TRBV6-5
TGTGCCAGCAGCCGAGGACAGCAAGAGACCCAGTACTTC,CASSRGQQETQYF,NA,NA,TRBJ2-5,TRBV5-5
TGTGCCAGCAGCCTCCGACTAGCGGGAAGTGGTAGAGAGACCCAGTACTTC,CASSLRLAGSGRETQYF,TRBD2,NA,TRBJ2-5,TRBV7-2
TGTGCCAGTAGTATACGGACACCAATTAGCAATCAGCCCCAGCATTTT,CASSIRTPISNQPQHF,NA,few,TRBJ1-5,TRBV19
TGCGCCAGCAGTGAGTCCTGGGGGGGGGCTGACCAGCCCCAGCATTTT,CASSESWGGADQPQHF,NA,NA,TRBJ1-5,TRBV10-2
TGTGCCAGCAGCTTAGCGCTGACAGGTCTTCTCACAGATACGCAGTATTTT,CASSLALTGLLTDTQYF,NA,NA,TRBJ2-3,TRBV7-9
TGTGCCACCAGCAGAGACGTGGACAGGAGAATAGCCAAAAACATTCAGTACTTC,CATSRDVDRRIAKNIQYF,TRBD1,NA,TRBJ2-4,TRBV15
TGTGCCAGCAGCCAAGGGATGCAACAGGGCTACGAGCAGTACTTC,CASSQGMQQGYEQYF,NA,NA,TRBJ2-7,TRBV14
TGTGCCAGCAGTTACTCGTTGACTAGGAGCACAGATACGCAGTATTTT,CASSYSLTRSTDTQYF,NA,NA,TRBJ2-3,TRBV6-5
TGTGCCAGCAGCCGTAACTACGAGCAGTACTTC,CASSRNYEQYF,NA,once,TRBJ2-7,TRBV6-5
TGTGCCAGCTGGGGGCAAGCGGACACCGGGGAGCTGTTTTTT,CASWGQADTGELFF,NA,NA,TRBJ2-2,TRBV6-6
TGCGCCAGCAGCTTGGGACAGGGTCGGGCCACCGGGGAGCTGTTTTTT,CASSLGQGRATGELFF,TRBD1,NA,TRBJ2-2,TRBV5-1
TGCGCCAGCAGCTTGGCCGGGTTGAACTGGGGAAACACCATATATTTT,CASSLAGLNWGNTIYF,NA,NA,TRBJ1-3,TRBV5-1
TGTGCCAGCATCTGGGGACAGGGGCGGAATGGCTACACCTTC,CASIWGQGRNGYTF,TRBD1,NA,TRBJ1-2,TRBV28
TGTGCCAGTAGTAGAGACAGGGACACTGAAGCTTTCTTT,CASSRDRDTEAFF,TRBD1,NA,TRBJ1-1,TRBV19
TGTGCCATCAGAAAAGCGGGAGGGGGCACAGATACGCAGTATTTT,CAIRKAGGGTDTQYF,TRBD2,NA,TRBJ2-3,TRBV10-3
TGTGCCAGCAGCTTGGACAGGGGCCTCTACGAGCAGTACTTC,CASSLDRGLYEQYF,TRBD1,NA,TRBJ2-7,TRBV5-5
TGTGCCAGCAGCCACGGACAGTACAATGAGCAGTTCTTC,CASSHGQYNEQFF,NA,NA,TRBJ2-1,TRBV27
TGTGCCAGCAGCGTTATGACAGGCACAGATACGCAGTATTTT,CASSVMTGTDTQYF,NA,NA,TRBJ2-3,TRBV9
TGTGCCAGCAGCTACAGTCAAGAGACCCAGTACTTC,CASSYSQETQYF,NA,NA,TRBJ2-5,TRBV7-9
TGTGCCAGCAGCGGAAATTACAGGGGCTACACCTTC,CASSGNYRGYTF,NA,few,TRBJ1-2,TRBV9
TGCGCCAGCAGCCTTTCCTCGAGAGCAACTAATGAAAAACTGTTTTTT,CASSLSSRATNEKLFF,NA,once,TRBJ1-4,TRBV4-3
TGTGCCAGCAGCGTAGAACCCAGGGGGTCTAACGAGCAGTACTTC,CASSVEPRGSNEQYF,TRBD1,NA,TRBJ2-7,TRBV9
TGTGCCAGCAGCTCTTCAAGCGGGAGCTCCTACGAGCAGTACTTC,CASSSSSGSSYEQYF,TRBD2,once,TRBJ2-7,TRBV7-9
TGCGCCAGCAGCCCCCGACAACAGGTCTCCTACGAGCAGTACTTC,CASSPRQQVSYEQYF,NA,NA,TRBJ2-7,TRBV4-1
TGTGCCAGTAGTCAACCGTTGGGGCGGCACAATGAGCAGTTCTTC,CASSQPLGRHNEQFF,NA,NA,TRBJ2-1,TRBV19
TGTGCCAGCAGCCATCCGGTATACAATGAGCAGTTCTTC,CASSHPVYNEQFF,NA,few,TRBJ2-1,TRBV6-5
TGTGCCAGCAGACGACTAGCGGGGGCCCCCTCCCAAGAGACCCAGTACTTC,CASRRLAGAPSQETQYF,TRBD2,few,TRBJ2-5,TRBV5-6
TGCGCCAGCAAACAGGGGACGGCTAATGAAAAACTGTTTTTT,CASKQGTANEKLFF,TRBD1,NA,TRBJ1-4,TRBV5-1